This TCR beta chain was retrieved from a study of blood T cell repertoires in COVID-19. Study-level background: T cells, B-cell-depleted T cells, or PBMCs provided the cDNA or gDNA that served as material.

Produced via immunoSEQ multiplex PCR; TCRdb's table is partial and in-frame only. In the table there are 150,000 to 200,000 clones, more than 70% of which are singletons. Study members were between about 18 and 89 years old and lived in 25 or so US regions. Allocation to cohorts depended on clinical history reported by the participants. With 4 bases clipped from V and 0 bases from J, the junction kept 12 bases outside the gene matches. Per the germline V gene, CDR1 is MDHEN and CDR2 is SYDVKM. CDR3 length: 17 amino acids. The genes are TRBV28 and TRBJ2-7; 7 bases match TRBD2. This clonotype was sampled from a woman aged 25 to 45 who had recovered from COVID-19. The sequenced sample was PBMCs or T cells enriched from blood (not recorded which). CDR3 DNA: TGTGCCAGCAGTTACAGACCCGGGACTAAAAGCTCCTACGAGCAGTACTTC. Translated: CASSYRPGTKSSYEQYF.